The source of this T cell receptor (beta chain) is a study of T cells after yellow fever vaccination. Across the whole study: Each low-cell-number fraction was prepared by means of SMART-Seq v4 Ultra Low Input. Study conclusions and caveats: Primary-vaccination clones mostly resurfaced post-booster (96% CD4, roughly 90% CD8). Although most clonotypes did not, a small share appeared in both CD4 and CD8 compartments.

The authors made TCR cDNA by 5'RACE template switching, adding a universal primer site and UMIs. TCRdb redid the calling of the 5' RACE reads with MiXCR, one entry per CDR3 protein. Of 450,000 to 600,000 distinct CDR3 sequences listed, 13% were seen once; the top ten hold about 14%. Points on this clonotype: The antigen is unknown.

CDR3 length: 14 amino acids. The germline V gene encodes CDR1 DFQATT and CDR2 SNEGSKA (reference sequence). Trimming shortened V by 5 bases and J by 6 bases, and 18 bases separated the two germline ends. This receptor was taken from a man younger than 45 who received the YFV17D yellow fever vaccine. The V gene is TRBV20-1, the J gene TRBJ2-3; either TRBD1 or TRBD2 may fit D (6 bases each). Source: PBMCs, taken on the day of the yellow fever booster vaccination. CDR3 coding DNA: TGCAGTGCTCGAGGCCCGGGGGCGTCGGATACGCAGTATTTT. Amino acids: CSARGPGASDTQYF.